This TCR beta chain was observed in a study of Ad26.COV2.S vaccination and SARS-CoV-2 variants. Looking at the study overall: Of the COV1001 trial arms, the Ad26.COV2.S arm included the donor. Ad26.COV2.S shots went into the muscle once or twice, 56 days apart.

The method was immunoSEQ multiplex PCR; TCRdb's version includes in-frame clones alone and lacks a portion of them. In the table there are roughly 680,000 clones, 80% to 90% of which are singletons. Described treatment: around 19 received Ad26.COV2.S at low or high dose, single or two shots; five or six received placebo; per-sample allocation not given. The investigators took samples on day 63 after the first vaccine or placebo injection. Sample: peripheral blood, taken in a trial of Ad26.COV2.S vaccine versus placebo. The sequence was collected from a person aged 18 to 59 who received the Ad26.COV2.S COVID-19 vaccine or a placebo.

The CDR3 loop is CSVGGLAGNYNEQFF. Here the CDR3 DNA reads TGCAGCGTTGGGGGACTAGCGGGAAACTACAATGAGCAGTTCTTC. This rearrangement joins TRBV29-1 to TRBJ2-1; 13 bases are shared with TRBD2. CDR1 is SQVTM, CDR2 ANQGSEA, per germline. This CDR3 is built from 15 residues. V dropped 4 bases and J dropped 3; count of bases not matched to a gene: 3.